This T cell receptor beta chain was obtained from a study of blood T cell repertoires in COVID-19. Overall study: Acute and convalescent COVID-19 specimens originated in the United States, Italy and Spain. Sample material is recorded as cDNA or gDNA derived from T cells, B-cell-depleted T cells, or PBMCs.

Sequenced by immunoSEQ multiplex PCR; TCRdb stores in-frame clones only, minus some. Of about 250,000 clones in the sample, about 89% are singletons; the top ten hold about 0.8%. CDR1 and CDR2 from the germline V gene are SNHLY and FYNNEI. The V and J ends lost 4 bases and 7 bases, in that order; junction bases with no gene match: 7. The CDR3 extends over 14 amino acids. The sample consisted of peripheral blood. The clonotype was recovered from a man aged 25-45 years with acute or convalescent COVID-19. V and J are TRBV2 and TRBJ1-3; 7 nucleotides match TRBD1. CDR3 nucleotide sequence: TGTGCCAGCAGTGCCGGGACAGCAGGGAACACCATATATTTT. Translation: CASSAGTAGNTIYF.